This TCR beta chain was documented in a study of cytomegalovirus exposure and HLA in healthy donors. Overall study results and limits: Among TCR beta chains of equal frequency, HLA-associated ones were more clonally expanded in a later analysis.

Vbeta (60) and Jbeta (13) primers were used in the PCR. Only in-frame clones appear in the TCRdb table, and some are missing; sequencing was by immunoSEQ multiplex PCR. Of roughly 120,000 clones listed, roughly 82% were seen once; the top ten hold 9.5% to 15%. On this clone itself: The antigen is not known.

CDR1 is SEHNR and CDR2 is FQNEAQ in the germline V gene (reference sequence). CDR3 length: 12 residues. Trimming took 5 bases from V and 5 from J, leaving 9 bases between them. Likely unrecorded immune exposures existed in these nominally healthy donors. This receptor was taken from a woman aged 40 to 50 in good health and CMV-seropositive. Sequencing was performed on PBMCs. The genes are TRBV7-9 and TRBJ2-5; no reliable D call. The CDR3 protein is CASSPLLETQYF. The CDR3 DNA reads as TGTGCCAGCAGCCCTCTATTGGAGACCCAGTACTTC.